The 16 T cell receptor beta chains given below trace back to one sample, sequenced in a study of T cell therapy after organ transplantation. TCRdb's copy holds only in-frame clones and misses some; the assay was immunoSEQ multiplex PCR. The sample contains some 47,000 clones, roughly 93% of which appear only once. The antigens for these receptors are not known. The sequencing here drew on CD8+ T cells from blood, taken before autologous CMV-specific T cell therapy. Receptors originate from a human patient who had received a solid organ transplant and had CMV disease.

This clone has just one count. The chain uses TRBV13 and TRBJ1-4; a weak D match, TRBD1 (5 bases). V lost 0 bases and J 0 bases, leaving 8 bases between the germline ends. The CDR3 is 16 residues long. The germline gives CDR1 PRHDT, CDR2 FYEKMQ (reference sequence). CDR3 sequence: CASSLGAGATNEKLFF. The CDR3 nucleotides read TGTGCCAGCAGCTTAGGGGCGGGGGCAACTAATGAAAAACTGTTTTTT.

The chain has TRBV4-3 and TRBJ1-6; weak D call: TRBD1 (5 bases). Germline V CDR1 and CDR2: LGHNA, YSLEER. The ends were cut back, 0 bases at V and 8 bases at J, with 17 bases in the middle. CDR3 length equals 17 residues. In nucleotides, the CDR3 is TGCGCCAGCAGCCAAGAAGGTCCAGGACACCAGGATTCACCCCTCCACTTT. Its translation: CASSQEGPGHQDSPLHF.

In regard to this clone: One junction end disagrees with the germline gene, perhaps due to a read error. This sample includes further DNA sequences coding for the same CDR3. The chain combines TRBV15 with TRBJ2-7; weak D call: TRBD2 (5 bases). Germline CDR1 LNHNV, CDR2 YYDKDF (reference sequence). CDR3 length: 14 residues. CDR3 loop: CATSPLEGPYEQYF. The CDR3 nucleotides are TGTGCCACCAGTCCGCTAGAGGGCCCCTACGAGCAATACTTC.

The V gene is TRBV19, the J gene TRBJ2-2; D may be TRBD1 (6 bases). The CDR3 spans 20 residues. The V gene lost 6 bases and the J gene lost 0 bases, with 26 bases spanning the gap. Germline loops: CDR1 LNHDA, CDR2 SQIVND (reference sequence). CDR3 sequence: CASRVRDISYETPNTGELFF. The CDR3 DNA follows: TGTGCCAGTAGGGTACGGGACATTTCCTACGAAACGCCGAACACCGGGGAGCTGTTTTTT.

This chain links TRBV10-1 with TRBJ2-3; 10 bases align to TRBD2. V was clipped by 2 bases and J by 5 bases; unmatched bases: 13. Germline assignment: CDR1 WNHNN and CDR2 SYGVQD (reference sequence). The CDR3 length is 18 residues. CDR3 loop: CASSEPPAPTSGVDTQYF. The CDR3 region has the DNA TGCGCCAGCAGTGAGCCGCCAGCCCCAACTAGCGGGGTAGATACGCAGTATTTT.

This chain uses TRBV7-9 with TRBJ2-1; possibly TRBD2 for D (7 bases). The germline CDR1 and CDR2 sequences are SEHNR and FQNEAQ (reference sequence). The CDR3 loop spans 16 amino acids. Trimming pared 1 base from V and 4 bases from J, leaving 14 bases between. CDR3 in amino acids: CASSLGIGGAYNEQFF. The CDR3 DNA reads as TGTGCCAGCAGCTTAGGTATAGGGGGGGCATACAATGAGCAGTTCTTC.

The J gene is TRBJ1-2, the V gene TRBV9; D gene ambiguous. V dropped 0 bases and J dropped 0 bases, with 6 bases sitting between them. Germline CDR1 is SGDLS and CDR2 is YYNGEE. CDR3 length: 14 residues. CDR3 amino acids: CASSVAGSNYGYTF. The CDR3 coding sequence is TGTGCCAGCAGCGTAGCGGGGTCTAACTATGGCTACACCTTC.

This rearrangement joins TRBV9 to TRBJ2-2; D not certain. Trimming removed 4 bases from V and 5 bases from J, with 9 bases in between. The germline gives CDR1 SGDLS, CDR2 YYNGEE. This CDR3 comprises 13 residues. This chain's CDR3 is CASSHLGTGELFF. The CDR3 nucleotides are TGTGCCAGCAGCCACCTAGGAACCGGGGAGCTGTTTTTT.

The chain uses TRBV6-5 and TRBJ2-1; 8 bases are shared with TRBD2. This CDR3 has 14 residues. CDR1 MNHEY and CDR2 SVGAGI come from the germline V gene. The V segment lost 10 bases and the J segment 4 bases; nucleotides outside the gene matches: 9. CDR3 loop: CATSSTSGYNEQFF. CDR3 sequence (DNA): TGTGCCACCTCCAGCACTAGCGGATACAATGAGCAGTTCTTC.

The V gene is TRBV13, the J gene TRBJ2-5; 9 positions match TRBD2. This CDR3 spans 16 amino acids. V dropped 5 bases and J dropped 5; count of bases not matched to a gene: 12. Germline lookup yields CDR1 PRHDT and CDR2 FYEKMQ (reference sequence). The CDR3 DNA is TGTGCCAGCAGCCCCTCGGGCGGGAGGGCCTTGGAGACCCAGTACTTC. Amino acids: CASSPSGGRALETQYF.

This sequence joins TRBV6-6 and TRBJ1-1; no clear D gene. Germline CDR1 reads MNHNY; CDR2 reads SVGAGI (reference sequence). The V end was cut by 5 bases, the J end by 2 bases, with 9 bases between. The CDR3 loop spans 13 amino acids. The CDR3: CASSLTFNTEAFF. CDR3 coding DNA: TGTGCCAGCAGTCTGACCTTTAACACTGAAGCTTTCTTT.

This clone showed up just once. This CDR3 is CASSGKVEQYF. The CDR3 DNA sequence: TGTGCCAGCAGTGGGAAGGTCGAGCAGTACTTC. The chain recombines TRBV6-1 with TRBJ2-7; D uncertain. CDR1 and CDR2 (germline): MNHNS, SASEGT. This CDR3 is 11 amino acids long. V lost 4 bases to trimming and J lost 6 bases, with 7 bases between them.

The rearrangement links TRBV6-5 to TRBJ1-3; D uncertain. The CDR3 extends over 15 amino acids. V dropped 0 bases and J dropped 0 bases, with 6 bases sitting between them. Per germline, CDR1 MNHEY and CDR2 SVGAGI. The chain's CDR3 is CASSYSESSGNTIYF. The DNA of the CDR3 is TGTGCCAGCAGTTACTCGGAGAGCTCTGGAAACACCATATATTTT.

The chain uses TRBV13 and TRBJ2-3; 9 nucleotides agree with TRBD2. Germline V gene lookup returns CDR1 PRHDT and CDR2 FYEKMQ (reference sequence). There are 15 residues in the CDR3. The V gene end was trimmed by 2 bases and the J gene end by 3 bases; junction bases not matched to a gene: 3. The CDR3 sequence is CASSLRLAGTDTQYF. The DNA for the CDR3 is TGTGCCAGCAGCTTAAGGCTAGCGGGAACAGATACGCAGTATTTT.

This chain uses TRBV10-3 with TRBJ1-2, with D possibly being TRBD1 (6 bases). Germline V gene lookup returns CDR1 ENHRY and CDR2 SYGVKD. This CDR3 contains 12 residues. V lost 10 bases and J lost 6, with 15 bases in between. CDR3 sequence reads: CATEGGRNGYTF. The CDR3 nucleotides are TGTGCCACCGAGGGGGGCCGGAATGGCTACACCTTC.

The chain is built from TRBV18 and TRBJ2-7; D gene ambiguous. The CDR3 runs to 14 residues. V was trimmed by 2 bases and J by 3 bases, leaving 11 bases between them. Germline CDR1 reads KGHSH; CDR2 reads LQKENI. The DNA for the CDR3 is TGTGCCAGCTCACCAGAAAATCTGGGCTACGAGCAGTACTTC. It yields the protein CASSPENLGYEQYF.